This paragraph covers one T cell receptor beta chain sequence. The J segment lost 3 bases and the V segment lost 6 bases, leaving 5 bases of the junction unmatched. The CDR3 covers 14 residues. Germline-derived CDR1 and CDR2 are MNHEY and SVGAGI. TCR beta sequencing was performed on blood CD8+ and CD4+ T cells. Matched for age and sex, the controls were healthy donors. The authors negatively isolated CD8+ and CD4+ T cells and FACS-enriched TEMRA cells. RNA totalling 0.5 to 1 ug underwent reverse transcription with random hexamers. Across 54 Vbeta and 13 Jbeta, immunoSEQ multiplex PCR amplified TCR beta CDR3. TCRdb itself ran the immunoSEQ multiplex PCR reads through MiXCR, one entry per CDR3 protein. The data hold roughly 130,000 distinct CDR3 sequences, with 90% to 95% observed a single time. This entry belongs to a study of CD8 T cells in Susac syndrome.

The source material was CD4+ T cells from PBMCs. The rearrangement uses TRBV6-5 and TRBJ1-5; 7 nucleotides align to TRBD1. The sequence came from a human donor in good health. Here the CDR3 DNA reads TGTGCCAGCAGACCCGGACAGGACAATCAGCCCCAGCATTTT. Translating gives CASRPGQDNQPQHF.